Sequencing of this T cell receptor beta chain was carried out in a study of blood T cell repertoires in COVID-19. Turning to the study itself: Samples taken during acute and convalescent COVID-19 were collected in the United States, Italy and Spain. T cells, B-cell-depleted T cells, or PBMCs provided the cDNA or gDNA that served as material.

Recruitment covered about two dozen US areas and drew participants whose ages spanned roughly 18 to 90 years. Remarks on this clone: Other DNA sequences from this sample encode an identical CDR3 as well.

Study processing details: Amplified reference gene primers provided the basis for estimating nucleated cell counts. Sequencing was performed with immunoSEQ multiplex PCR; in TCRdb, only in-frame clones are kept and a portion is missing. V and J calls and clone size are copied from that table; D and trimming were computed from the DNA. Of under 300,000 clones in the sample, around 90% were seen once. The germline gives CDR1 LGHDT, CDR2 YNNKEL (reference sequence). V was pared by 1 base and J by 5 bases, with 1 base of the junction left unmatched. The CDR3 length is 14 residues. The sequencing sample was made of PBMCs or T cells enriched from blood (not recorded which). The source is a woman between 25 and 40 years old with acute COVID-19. The V and J genes are TRBV3-1 (or the pseudogene TRBV3-2) and TRBJ2-5; 10 bases map to TRBD2. The CDR3 coding sequence is TGTGCCAGCAGCCAAGGACTAGCGGGCGAGACCCAGTACTTC. It yields the protein CASSQGLAGETQYF.